This T cell receptor (beta chain) was sequenced in a study of shared clonotypes between healthy human individuals. CDR3 length: 15 residues. From germline, CDR1 is SQVTM and CDR2 ANQGSEA. Trimming pared 2 bases from V and 4 bases from J, leaving 17 bases between. Points from the study as a whole: Around 5% was the fraction of naive CD4 clonotypes found shared across a few donors.

This clone has just a few counts. The antigen is not known. Naive CD8 populations comprised CD45RO-negative cells positively selected for CCR7, excluding terminally differentiated effector memory CD45RA+ cells. Assay: immunoSEQ multiplex PCR; the TCRdb copy retains only in-frame clones and omits some. The sample contains about 700,000 clones, around 92% of which appear only once. Sequencing was performed on naive CD8+ T cells sorted from blood. This clonotype originated in a man aged 25-45 years in good health. J is TRBJ1-1 and V is TRBV29-1, with D possibly TRBD1 on 5 matching bases. Here the CDR3 DNA reads TGCAGCGTTGAACCCGGGGGGTGGGCGAGCACTGAAGCTTTCTTT. Amino acids: CSVEPGGWASTEAFF.